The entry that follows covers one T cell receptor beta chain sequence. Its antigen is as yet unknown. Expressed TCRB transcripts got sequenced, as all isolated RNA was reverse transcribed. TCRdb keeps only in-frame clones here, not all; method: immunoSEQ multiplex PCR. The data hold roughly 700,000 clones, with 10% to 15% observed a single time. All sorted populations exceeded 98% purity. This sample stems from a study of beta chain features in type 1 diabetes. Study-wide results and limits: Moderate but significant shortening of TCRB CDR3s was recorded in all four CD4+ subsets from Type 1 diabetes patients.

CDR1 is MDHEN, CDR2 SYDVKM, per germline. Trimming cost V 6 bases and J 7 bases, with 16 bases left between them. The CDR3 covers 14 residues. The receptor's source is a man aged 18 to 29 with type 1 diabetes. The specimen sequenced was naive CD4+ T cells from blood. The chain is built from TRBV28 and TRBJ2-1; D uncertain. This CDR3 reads CASSPDLSQNEQFF. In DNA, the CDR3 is TGTGCCAGCAGCCCAGACCTTTCCCAGAATGAGCAGTTCTTC.